The 16 T cell receptor beta chains listed next were all sequenced from one sample in a study of blood T cell repertoires in COVID-19. TCRdb's table, derived via immunoSEQ multiplex PCR, lists solely in-frame clones and lacks some. The data hold under 250,000 clones, with roughly 84% observed a single time. The sequencing input was peripheral blood. The receptor set was obtained from a woman over 75 with acute or convalescent COVID-19.

The rearrangement links TRBV19 to TRBJ1-1; 7 bases map to TRBD1. This CDR3 is built from 14 residues. V was pared by 5 bases and J by 1 base, with 4 bases of the junction left unmatched. Germline CDR1 LNHDA, CDR2 SQIVND (reference sequence). Here the CDR3 DNA reads TGTGCCAGTAGTCATCGACAGGGGAACACTGAAGCTTTCTTT. It codes for CASSHRQGNTEAFF.

This clone occurred once. Within the sample, other DNA sequences also encode this same CDR3. The V call is TRBV9, the J call TRBJ1-1, with 9 bases matching TRBD1. The CDR3 is 15 amino acids. J lost 1 base, V lost 4 bases, and 5 bases had no gene match. From germline, CDR1 is SGDLS and CDR2 YYNGEE. The CDR3 here is CASSLWTGENTEAFF. Here the CDR3 DNA reads TGTGCCAGCAGCTTATGGACAGGGGAGAACACTGAAGCTTTCTTT.

V gene TRBV18 combines with J gene TRBJ1-5; 7 bases match TRBD1. CDR3 length equals 14 residues. Per germline, CDR1 KGHSH and CDR2 LQKENI. V trimming: 10 bases; J trimming: 3 bases; junction bases outside the gene matches: 9. CDR3 sequence (DNA): TGTGCCACGCGGGGCACAGGGGACAATCAGCCCCAGCATTTT. The encoded protein is CATRGTGDNQPQHF.

Only a few counts were recorded for this clone. The gene calls are TRBV10-3 and TRBJ1-1, with D possibly TRBD1 on 6 matching bases. In germline, CDR1 is ENHRY, CDR2 SYGVKD. The CDR3 length is 13 residues. V was shortened by 3 bases and J by 1 base, with 6 bases between the two germline ends. The CDR3 DNA reads as TGTGCCATCAGTGAACAGGGGAACACTGAAGCTTTCTTT. Protein product: CAISEQGNTEAFF.

The chain couples TRBV3-1 (or the pseudogene TRBV3-2) to TRBJ2-7, with a tentative D call TRBD2 (5 bases). The V end lost 7 bases, the J end lost 3 bases, and 13 bases lay between the germline ends. The V gene's germline CDR1 is LGHDT and CDR2 YNNKEL (reference sequence). The length of the CDR3 is 13 residues. CDR3 loop: CASTRGPGYEQYF. As DNA, the CDR3 is TGTGCCAGCACCCGGGGTCCAGGCTACGAGCAGTACTTC.

V gene TRBV28 combines with J gene TRBJ1-1; TRBD1 aligns across 10 bases. The CDR3 totals 15 residues. After removal of 3 bases from V and 7 bases from J, the junction contained 8 bases not matched to a gene. The germline CDR1 and CDR2 sequences are MDHEN and SYDVKM. In DNA, the CDR3 is TGTGCCAGCAGTTTTCGGGGACAGGGGCCGCTTGAAGCTTTCTTT. This sequence encodes CASSFRGQGPLEAFF. The entire variable domain, with the rest obtained from reference TRBV28 and TRBJ1-1, is as follows: DVKVTQSSRYLVKRTGEKVFLECVQDMDHENMFWYRQDPGLGLRLIYFSYDVKMKEKGDIPEGYSVSREKKERFSLILESASTNQTSMYLCASSFRGQGPLEAFFGQGTRLTVV.

The chain is built from TRBV30 and TRBJ2-3; no firm D call. Germline lookup yields CDR1 GTSNPN and CDR2 SVGIG (reference sequence). The germline V and J ends were trimmed by 0 bases and 4 bases, with 8 bases remaining between them. This CDR3 region has 13 residues. CDR3 protein: CAWSVRSADTQYF. The CDR3, as DNA: TGTGCCTGGAGTGTACGGTCGGCAGATACGCAGTATTTT.

This chain links TRBV27 with TRBJ2-3; TRBD1 is a possible D gene (5 bases). This CDR3 spans 15 amino acids. Per germline, CDR1 MNHEY and CDR2 SMNVEV (reference sequence). Trimming stripped 4 bases from V and 0 bases from J, with 11 bases between. CDR3 sequence reads: CASSSDTSSTDTQYF. The CDR3 DNA reads TGTGCCAGCAGTTCGGACACCTCTAGCACAGATACGCAGTATTTT.

The V and J genes are TRBV28 and TRBJ1-4; 8 bases are shared with TRBD1. V lost 5 bases and J lost 6; bases outside the gene matches: 2. This CDR3 has 13 amino acids. Germline CDR1 reads MDHEN; CDR2 reads SYDVKM. The CDR3 bases are TGTGCCAGCAGTACAGGGGGTTATGAAAAACTGTTTTTT. Its protein is CASSTGGYEKLFF.

The chain carries TRBV5-4 and TRBJ2-5, with TRBD1 as a possible D gene (5 bases). Trimming left V 0 bases short and J 2 bases short, with 8 bases between. The germline CDR1 and CDR2 sequences are SGHNT and YYREEE (reference sequence). The CDR3 is 14 amino acids. DNA of the CDR3: TGTGCCAGCAGCTTGGACAGGCATCAAGAGACCCAGTACTTC. It codes for CASSLDRHQETQYF. Filled out from reference TRBV5-4 and TRBJ2-5, the complete variable domain reads ETGVTQSPTHLIKTRGQQVTLRCSSQSGHNTVSWYQQALGQGPQFIFQYYREEENGRGNFPPRFSGLQFPNYSSELNVNALELDDSALYLCASSLDRHQETQYFGPGTRLLVL.

V usage is TRBV3-1 (or the pseudogene TRBV3-2) and J usage is TRBJ2-3, with 7 bases matching TRBD2. In germline, CDR1 is LGHDT, CDR2 YNNKEL (reference sequence). Trimming removed 1 base from V and 5 bases from J; junction bases left unmatched: 6. The CDR3 loop spans 15 amino acids. The CDR3 loop reads CASSQGLAVIDTQYF. CDR3 nucleotides: TGTGCCAGCAGCCAAGGGCTAGCGGTTATAGATACGCAGTATTTT.

This chain uses TRBV7-6 with TRBJ1-1; D is unclear. This CDR3 contains 12 residues. The germline V gene has CDR1 SGHVS and CDR2 FNYEAQ. V was trimmed by 0 bases and J by 7 bases, leaving 6 bases between them. CDR3 in DNA: TGTGCCAGCAGCTTAGCTCCAGGTGAAGCTTTCTTT. It encodes CASSLAPGEAFF.

The chain has TRBV30 and TRBJ1-4; D possibly corresponds to TRBD1 (5 bases). Trimming left V 1 base short and J 8 bases short, with 14 bases between. Germline V CDR1 and CDR2: GTSNPN, SVGIG (reference sequence). This CDR3 contains 14 residues. CDR3 bases: TGTGCCTGGAGTGGTAAGGGGCCGGGCGAAAAACTGTTTTTT. Its protein product is CAWSGKGPGEKLFF.

The chain couples TRBV27 to TRBJ1-2, with D possibly being TRBD1 (5 bases). Germline values: CDR1 MNHEY, CDR2 SMNVEV (reference sequence). The CDR3 contains 14 residues. V shed 6 bases and J shed 2 bases, with 13 bases lying between them. The CDR3 reads CASRGGVRNYGYTF. The CDR3 DNA reads TGTGCCAGCAGGGGGGGGGTTCGGAACTATGGCTACACCTTC.

V and J are TRBV28 and TRBJ2-5, with no clear D. This CDR3 comprises 15 residues. The V and J ends lost 6 bases and 5 bases respectively, with 19 bases between them. The V gene's germline CDR1 is MDHEN and CDR2 SYDVKM. CDR3 protein: CASSRSSARSETQYF. The CDR3 nucleotides read TGTGCCAGCAGCCGGTCGAGTGCTAGATCGGAGACCCAGTACTTC.

The chain combines TRBV6-1 with TRBJ1-1; D is perhaps TRBD1 (6 bases). Trimming took 1 base from V and 8 from J, leaving 11 bases between them. CDR3 length: 13 amino acids. Per the germline V gene, CDR1 is MNHNS and CDR2 is SASEGT. The CDR3, as DNA: TGTGCCAGCAGTGAAGTCCCGACAGGAGAAGCTTTCTTT. Residues: CASSEVPTGEAFF.